One sample yielded the 13 T cell receptor beta chains listed below, sequenced in a study of patients and donors after allogeneic stem cell transplantation. TCRdb redid the calling of the RT-PCR reads with MiXCR, one entry per CDR3 protein. The sample includes about 960,000 distinct CDR3 sequences, roughly 18% of them seen just once. Material for sequencing was blood, either unsorted or a sorted T cell fraction (not recorded which). The receptors were sampled from a human donor who was either an allogeneic HSCT recipient or a stem cell or donor lymphocyte infusion donor (not recorded which). It is not recorded whose cells these are; they may come from a transplant donor.

The chain links TRBV30 to TRBJ2-3; 8 bases are shared with TRBD2. Germline V gene sequence: CDR1 GTSNPN, CDR2 SVGIG (reference sequence). V lost 1 base to trimming and J lost 1 base; unmatched junction nucleotides: 1. This CDR3 is built from 14 residues. The CDR3 DNA sequence: TGTGCCTGGAGTGCGGGACTAGGCACAGATACGCAGTATTTT. The encoded protein is CAWSAGLGTDTQYF.

The sample holds a few counts of this clonotype. This chain joins TRBV4-3 and TRBJ1-2; 11 nucleotides match TRBD1. CDR1 LGHNA and CDR2 YSLEER come from the germline V gene. The trim removed 4 bases at V and 3 bases at J, leaving 4 bases unmatched. The CDR3 spans 15 residues. The CDR3 DNA sequence: TGCGCCAGCAGCCCATGGACAGGGGGCGACTATGGCTACACCTTC. Protein product: CASSPWTGGDYGYTF.

For this clonotype: A junction boundary mismatches the germline segment, possibly from a read error. J is TRBJ1-6 and V is TRBV5-1, with unresolved D. CDR1 and CDR2 (germline): SGHRS, YFSETQ. The CDR3 is 16 amino acids. The CDR3 spells CASSSSVSAYNSPLHF. CDR3 nucleotides: TGCGCCAGCAGCTCATCGGTGAGCGCCTATAATTCACCCCTCCATTTT.

The chain is built from TRBV28 and TRBJ2-7; 10 nucleotides match TRBD1. The CDR3 loop spans 15 amino acids. The germline CDR1 and CDR2 sequences are MDHEN and SYDVKM. The ends lost 2 bases at V and 2 bases at J; junction bases unmatched: 3. The CDR3 region has the DNA TGTGCCAGCAGTTTAATCGACAGGGGGCCCTACGAGCAGTACTTC. Amino acid sequence: CASSLIDRGPYEQYF. The full variable domain, rest sourced from reference TRBV28 and TRBJ2-7, is DVKVTQSSRYLVKRTGEKVFLECVQDMDHENMFWYRQDPGLGLRLIYFSYDVKMKEKGDIPEGYSVSREKKERFSLILESASTNQTSMYLCASSLIDRGPYEQYFGPGTRLTVT.

The gene calls are TRBV2 and TRBJ2-1; D not certain. The germline V and J ends were trimmed by 6 bases and 7 bases, with 16 bases remaining between them. Germline values: CDR1 SNHLY, CDR2 FYNNEI. The CDR3 is made up of 14 amino acids. CDR3 sequence reads: CASRTSSLGNEQFF. Here the CDR3 DNA reads TGTGCCAGCAGGACAAGTTCTTTGGGAAATGAGCAGTTCTTC.

The CDR3 loop reads CSAELISQFLAVSSYEQYF. DNA for the CDR3: TGCAGTGCAGAGTTAATAAGCCAGTTCCTAGCGGTGAGCTCCTACGAGCAGTACTTC. This chain connects TRBV20-1 to TRBJ2-7; 7 nucleotides agree with TRBD2. The CDR3 is made up of 19 amino acids. The ends lost 6 bases at V and 0 bases at J; junction bases unmatched: 23. Per the germline V gene, CDR1 is DFQATT and CDR2 is SNEGSKA (reference sequence).

The chain joins TRBV7-2 to TRBJ2-2; 9 bases are a match to TRBD1. V lost 5 bases to trimming and J lost 7 bases; unmatched junction nucleotides: 8. The V gene's germline CDR1 is SGHTA and CDR2 FQGNSA. The CDR3 runs 15 residues. The CDR3 nucleotides read TGTGCCAGCAGCCCACAGGGGGCAATGATCGGGGAGCTGTTTTTT. Its translation: CASSPQGAMIGELFF.

This clonotype was counted at least ten times. This chain connects TRBV10-3 to TRBJ2-1; 9 bases match TRBD2. The CDR3 contains 15 residues. The V and J ends lost 2 bases and 10 bases, in that order; junction bases with no gene match: 9. Germline-derived CDR1 and CDR2 are ENHRY and SYGVKD. CDR3 residues: CAISEPSGVLGEQFF. The CDR3 DNA reads TGTGCCATCAGTGAGCCTAGCGGGGTCCTGGGGGAGCAGTTCTTC.

This clonotype was detected only a few times. The CDR3 is CASSDGQGWETQYF. CDR3 coding DNA: TGCGCCAGCAGCGACGGACAGGGATGGGAGACCCAGTACTTC. The rearrangement joins TRBV4-1 to TRBJ2-5, with TRBD1 matching 8 bases. The length of the CDR3 is 14 residues. From germline, CDR1 is MGHRA and CDR2 YSYEKL. V lost 5 bases to trimming and J lost 5 bases; unmatched junction nucleotides: 7.

This clonotype was seen only a few times. This chain links TRBV7-8 with TRBJ1-1; D remains ambiguous. This CDR3 is 14 amino acids long. The germline CDR1 and CDR2 sequences are SGHVS and FQNEAQ. The germline V and J ends were trimmed by 5 bases and 7 bases, with 17 bases remaining between them. Written as DNA, the CDR3 is TGTGCCAGCAGCACACTTGTACGGGCGCGTGAAGCTTTCTTT. Translating gives CASSTLVRAREAFF.

This clonotype was seen only a few times. The chain joins TRBV19 to TRBJ2-2; 10 nucleotides agree with TRBD1. Trimming removed 6 bases from V and 1 base from J; junction bases left unmatched: 2. Germline V gives CDR1 LNHDA, CDR2 SQIVND (reference sequence). This CDR3 has 15 amino acids. The CDR3 loop is CASRRDRGNTGELFF. CDR3 sequence (DNA): TGTGCCAGTAGGAGGGACAGGGGGAACACCGGGGAGCTGTTTTTT.

The chain couples TRBV27 to TRBJ2-1; D ambiguous. The CDR3 runs to 15 residues. Trimming cost V 1 base and J 5 bases, with 12 bases left between them. The germline CDR1 and CDR2 sequences are MNHEY and SMNVEV (reference sequence). CDR3 amino acids: CASSLLDPSDNEQFF. In DNA form, the CDR3 reads TGTGCCAGCAGTTTATTGGACCCCAGCGACAATGAGCAGTTCTTC.

In nucleotides, the CDR3 is TGTGCCAGCAGCCTACAAACCGTTGGTGAAGCTTTCTTT. This translates into CASSLQTVGEAFF. The V gene is TRBV12-3 or TRBV12-4, the J gene TRBJ1-1; no reliable D call. There are 13 residues in the CDR3. Trimming left V 6 bases short and J 7 bases short, with 15 bases between.